This is a list of T cell receptor beta chains from one sample in a study of beta chain features in type 1 diabetes. Using immunoSEQ multiplex PCR, the repertoire was profiled, and TCRdb retains in-frame clones only, with some absent. The sample carries approximately 730,000 clones, roughly 12% recorded once. Sequenced sample: naive CD4+ T cells from blood. Receptors were obtained from a man aged 18 to 30 with type 1 diabetes. Both conserved end residues are part of each CDR3. The order of the fields is V gene, clone size, J gene, D gene, CDR3 DNA, CDR3 protein. The D gene is left open where the match is weak. Clone size is shown for a subset of rows, as once, few, many or a class of expanded clone.

V: TRBV6-6; size: few; J: TRBJ2-7; D: TRBD1; DNA: TGTGCCAGCAGTTCCCTGGGACAGCTAGCCTACGAGCAGTACTTC; CDR3: CASSSLGQLAYEQYF
V: TRBV11-1; size: -; J: TRBJ2-7; D: -; DNA: TGTGCCAGCAGCTTAGGGCAGGTCCTCGAGCAGTACTTC; CDR3: CASSLGQVLEQYF
V: TRBV10-3; size: few; J: TRBJ1-5; D: TRBD1; DNA: TGTGCCACCGACAGGGACGGGAATCAGCCCCAGCATTTT; CDR3: CATDRDGNQPQHF
V: TRBV18; size: few; J: TRBJ1-3; D: -; DNA: TGTGCCAGCTCACCCCTGGAGTCCTCTGGAAACACCATATATTTT; CDR3: CASSPLESSGNTIYF
V: TRBV27; size: -; J: TRBJ1-3; D: -; DNA: TGTGCCAGCAGTTTGAATCAGGGGCAGGGAAACACCATATATTTT; CDR3: CASSLNQGQGNTIYF
V: TRBV7-2; size: -; J: TRBJ1-1; D: -; DNA: TGTGCCAGCAGCTTAACCGGGACCGCAAACACTGAAGCTTTCTTT; CDR3: CASSLTGTANTEAFF
V: TRBV27; size: -; J: TRBJ1-1; D: TRBD1; DNA: TGTGCCAGCACCCGACAGGGGGGCACTGAAGCTTTCTTT; CDR3: CASTRQGGTEAFF
V: TRBV30; size: -; J: TRBJ2-1; D: -; DNA: TGTGCCTGGAGTGTAGGGTACGGGGTGGATGAGCAGTTCTTC; CDR3: CAWSVGYGVDEQFF
V: TRBV19; size: few; J: TRBJ2-3; D: -; DNA: TGTGCCAGTACCCCAATACAGGGTTCTACAGATACGCAGTATTTT; CDR3: CASTPIQGSTDTQYF
V: TRBV6-1; size: few; J: TRBJ1-5; D: -; DNA: TGTGCCAGCAGTGGACTGCAGAATCAGCCCCAGCATTTT; CDR3: CASSGLQNQPQHF
V: TRBV5-4; size: -; J: TRBJ2-1; D: TRBD1; DNA: TGTGCCAGCAGCTTGGCGACAGGGGATGGGCGCAATGAGCAGTTCTTC; CDR3: CASSLATGDGRNEQFF
V: TRBV18; size: -; J: TRBJ1-1; D: -; DNA: TGTGCCAGCTCGCGAATTAACACTGAAGCTTTCTTT; CDR3: CASSRINTEAFF
V: TRBV30; size: few; J: TRBJ1-1; D: -; DNA: TGTGCCTGGAGTACCACTAAAGGCACTGAAGCTTTCTTT; CDR3: CAWSTTKGTEAFF
V: TRBV28; size: -; J: TRBJ2-2; D: -; DNA: TGTGCCAGCAGACAGGGACACGGGGAGCTGTTTTTT; CDR3: CASRQGHGELFF
V: TRBV29-1; size: -; J: TRBJ1-5; D: -; DNA: TGCAGCGTGAGGGAAGGAGGGGTAGGCAATCAGCCCCAGCATTTT; CDR3: CSVREGGVGNQPQHF
V: TRBV6-1; size: few; J: TRBJ1-3; D: -; DNA: TGTGCCAGCAGTGAAGCAGGATCTGGAAACACCATATATTTT; CDR3: CASSEAGSGNTIYF
V: TRBV2; size: -; J: TRBJ2-5; D: TRBD1; DNA: TGTGCCAGCACCTCGTCCGGGACAGTACTCCAAGAGACCCAGTACTTC; CDR3: CASTSSGTVLQETQYF
V: TRBV4-1; size: few; J: TRBJ1-5; D: TRBD1; DNA: TGCGCCAGCAGCCAACCCGGACAGGGTAACAATCAGCCCCAGCATTTT; CDR3: CASSQPGQGNNQPQHF
V: TRBV28; size: few; J: TRBJ2-7; D: TRBD1; DNA: TGTGCCAGCAGTCCGCCGGGACAGGGGGCGAGTGAGCAGTACTTC; CDR3: CASSPPGQGASEQYF
V: TRBV2; size: -; J: TRBJ2-3; D: -; DNA: TGTGCCAGCAATACTAGGACTACCCAATTAGATACGCAGTATTTT; CDR3: CASNTRTTQLDTQYF
V: TRBV7-9; size: -; J: TRBJ2-5; D: TRBD2; DNA: TGTGCCAGCAGCTCGACTAGCGTGGGTAAAGAGACCCAGTACTTC; CDR3: CASSSTSVGKETQYF
V: TRBV18; size: -; J: TRBJ1-6; D: -; DNA: TGTGCCAGCTCACCACCGGCGACGGATAGTCTTTCACCCCTCCACTTT; CDR3: CASSPPATDSLSPLHF
V: TRBV28; size: few; J: TRBJ1-2; D: -; DNA: TGTGCCAGCAGTTTAAAGGGTGTAGGGTATGGCTACACCTTC; CDR3: CASSLKGVGYGYTF
V: TRBV7-9; size: few; J: TRBJ2-5; D: -; DNA: TGTGCCAGCAGCCCAATGGGTTTGTCAGAGACCCAGTACTTC; CDR3: CASSPMGLSETQYF
V: TRBV6-5; size: -; J: TRBJ1-2; D: TRBD1; DNA: TGTGCCAGCACCCGAGCGTTGGGACAGGGATCGGGCTACACCTTC; CDR3: CASTRALGQGSGYTF
V: TRBV25-1; size: -; J: TRBJ1-1; D: TRBD1; DNA: TGTGCCAGCAGTGGACGACAGGGGGCTCGGGACACTGAAGCTTTCTTT; CDR3: CASSGRQGARDTEAFF